Below, 29 T cell receptor beta chains from the same sample are listed, as sequenced in a study of shared clonotypes between healthy human individuals. Assay used: immunoSEQ multiplex PCR; TCRdb lists only in-frame clones, some missing. This sample has around 2,000,000 clones, with 95% found just once. The sequenced sample was naive CD4+ T cells sorted from blood. Specified subset: CD45RA+ positively selected. All receptors come from a man younger than 30 in good health.

The chain has TRBV6-4 and TRBJ1-2, with D unclear. The germline V gene encodes CDR1 MRHNA and CDR2 SNTAGT. The CDR3 runs to 13 residues. The V gene lost 3 bases and the J gene lost 6 bases, with 11 bases spanning the gap. The CDR3 protein is CASSDFPYHGYTF. CDR3 coding DNA: TGTGCCAGCAGTGATTTTCCCTACCATGGCTACACCTTC.

The chain combines TRBV2 with TRBJ2-5, with 7 positions matching TRBD2. Looked up from germline, CDR1 is SNHLY and CDR2 is FYNNEI. After removal of 5 bases from V and 14 bases from J, the junction contained 8 bases not matched to a gene. The CDR3 length is 11 residues. The DNA of the CDR3 is TGTGCCAGCAGTACAAGCGGGGTGGGATACTTC. Its protein product is CASSTSGVGYF.

The CDR3 nucleotides are TGCGCCAGCAATCGGGACACTAAGCCCGGGGAGCAGTTCTTC. It is translated as CASNRDTKPGEQFF. The chain recombines TRBV5-1 with TRBJ2-1, with a weak D call TRBD1 (6 bases). CDR3 size: 14 residues. Trimming stripped 6 bases from V and 10 bases from J, with 20 bases between. The V gene's germline CDR1 is SGHRS and CDR2 YFSETQ. Full variable domain (remainder filled in from reference TRBV5-1 and TRBJ2-1): KAGVTQTPRYLIKTRGQQVTLSCSPISGHRSVSWYQQTPGQGLQFLFEYFSETQRNKGNFPGRFSGRQFSNSRSEMNVSTLELGDSALYLCASNRDTKPGEQFFGPGTRLTVL.

The V and J genes are TRBV18 and TRBJ2-1; either TRBD1 or TRBD2 may fit D (5 bases each). CDR3 length: 13 amino acids. V was pared by 2 bases and J by 8 bases, with 10 bases between. The germline CDR1 and CDR2 sequences are KGHSH and LQKENI. The CDR3 loop reads CASSPGVGDEQFF. Here the CDR3 DNA reads TGTGCCAGCTCACCAGGCGTGGGGGATGAGCAGTTCTTC. The variable domain in full, completed from reference TRBV18 and TRBJ2-1, reads NAGVMQNPRHLVRRRGQEARLRCSPMKGHSHVYWYRQLPEEGLKFMVYLQKENIIDESGMPKERFSAEFPKEGPSILRIQQVVRGDSAAYFCASSPGVGDEQFFGPGTRLTVL.

This chain links TRBV7-2 with TRBJ2-4; weak D call: TRBD1 (5 bases). Germline loops: CDR1 SGHTA, CDR2 FQGNSA. V dropped 5 bases and J dropped 6 bases, with 14 bases sitting between them. This CDR3 is built from 14 residues. CDR3: CASSEWGKGNIQYF. DNA for the CDR3: TGTGCCAGCAGCGAGTGGGGCAAGGGAAACATTCAGTACTTC.

The sample holds one count of this clone. A read error may account for a junction end that differs from germline. This rearrangement joins TRBV5-4 to TRBJ2-5, with no clear D. Germline CDR1 and CDR2: SGHNT and YYREEE (reference sequence). The CDR3 consists of 11 residues. DNA of the CDR3: TGTGCCAGCAGCTTCCCCCACGAGCAGAACTTC. It yields the protein CASSFPHEQNF.

This clone showed up just once. This rearrangement joins TRBV30 to TRBJ2-3, with D possibly TRBD2 on 6 matching bases. The CDR3 sequence is 17 residues long. The germline V gene has CDR1 GTSNPN and CDR2 SVGIG (reference sequence). Trimming removed 4 bases from V and 2 bases from J, with 22 bases in between. CDR3 DNA sequence: TGTGCCTGGAAAGGAAAACGCCGGGGGACCTTCACAGATACGCAGTATTTT. Amino acid sequence: CAWKGKRRGTFTDTQYF.

The V call is TRBV7-2, the J call TRBJ1-3; unclear D gene. Trimming pared 0 bases from V and 5 bases from J, leaving 8 bases between. From germline, CDR1 is SGHTA and CDR2 FQGNSA. This CDR3 spans 14 amino acids. The CDR3 sequence is CASSLAGGRNTIYF. Here the CDR3 DNA reads TGTGCCAGCAGCTTAGCGGGCGGTCGAAACACCATATATTTT.

The rearrangement links TRBV28 to TRBJ1-6, with D maybe TRBD1 (6 bases). Trimming left V 7 bases short and J 14 bases short, with 24 bases between. CDR1 MDHEN and CDR2 SYDVKM come from the germline V gene. This CDR3 contains 15 residues. CDR3 region: CASTTTTGFFGALHF. For the CDR3, the DNA is TGTGCCAGCACCACGACGACAGGCTTCTTCGGGGCCCTCCACTTT.

V is TRBV28 and J is TRBJ2-7, with D perhaps TRBD1 (6 bases). Trimming took off 6 bases at V and 11 bases at J, with 17 bases between the two ends. The germline V gene encodes CDR1 MDHEN and CDR2 SYDVKM. The CDR3 length is 12 residues. The CDR3 DNA is TGTGCCAGCAGCAGCCGGCTGGGACACGAGTACTTC. This gives the protein CASSSRLGHEYF. Full variable domain (outside the CDR3, taken from reference TRBV28 and TRBJ2-7): DVKVTQSSRYLVKRTGEKVFLECVQDMDHENMFWYRQDPGLGLRLIYFSYDVKMKEKGDIPEGYSVSREKKERFSLILESASTNQTSMYLCASSSRLGHEYFGPGTRLTVT.

The chain uses TRBV5-5 and TRBJ2-7; 11 positions agree with TRBD2. The germline CDR1 and CDR2 sequences are SGHKS and YYEKEE (reference sequence). J was trimmed by 5 bases and V by 7 bases; bases with no gene match: 8. The CDR3 has 14 amino acids. This CDR3 reads CASGDTSGSDEQYF. Written as DNA, the CDR3 is TGTGCCAGCGGTGATACTAGCGGGAGTGACGAGCAGTACTTC.

The CDR3 region is CASSYGNEKLFF. Here the CDR3 DNA reads TGTGCCAGCAGTTACGGGAATGAAAAACTGTTTTTT. The chain is built from TRBV6-6 and TRBJ1-4; D not resolved. Trimming cost V 2 bases and J 5 bases, with 3 bases left between them. Germline V CDR1 and CDR2: MNHNY, SVGAGI (reference sequence). This CDR3 is built from 12 residues.

The gene calls are TRBV14 and TRBJ1-6, with D unresolved. Trimming shortened V by 0 bases and J by 9 bases, and 12 bases separated the two germline ends. Per germline, CDR1 SGHDN and CDR2 FVKESK. The CDR3 has 15 amino acids. The DNA of the CDR3 is TGTGCCAGCAGCCAAGAAACGGGCCGGGGTTCACCCCTCCACTTT. Translating gives CASSQETGRGSPLHF.

The V call is TRBV6-4, the J call TRBJ1-6, with TRBD1 identical over 10 bases. The CDR3 consists of 15 residues. The trim removed 6 bases at V and 7 bases at J, leaving 6 bases unmatched. Germline CDR1 and CDR2: MRHNA and SNTAGT. Here the CDR3 reads CASSGDRGGNSPLHF. In DNA form, the CDR3 reads TGTGCCAGCAGCGGGGACAGGGGAGGGAATTCACCCCTCCACTTT.

The CDR3 spells CASSFGQGALEQYF. CDR3 in DNA: TGTGCCAGCAGCTTCGGACAGGGGGCGCTCGAGCAGTACTTC. The chain has TRBV7-2 and TRBJ2-7; TRBD1 matches 11 bases. Losses at the gene ends were 3 bases for V and 6 bases for J; bases not matched to a gene: 4. Germline V gene sequence: CDR1 SGHTA, CDR2 FQGNSA. This CDR3 has 14 amino acids.

The chain employs TRBV7-2 and TRBJ2-2; perhaps TRBD1 as D (6 bases). Per the germline V gene, CDR1 is SGHTA and CDR2 is FQGNSA. CDR3 length: 15 amino acids. V was trimmed by 0 bases and J by 5 bases, leaving 10 bases between them. The CDR3: CASSLARGETGELFF. CDR3 DNA: TGTGCCAGCAGCTTAGCCAGGGGCGAGACCGGGGAGCTGTTTTTT.

This chain links TRBV30 with TRBJ1-1; D is unresolved. There are 13 residues in the CDR3. Germline CDR1 reads GTSNPN; CDR2 reads SVGIG (reference sequence). V shed 0 bases and J shed 0 bases, with 5 bases lying between them. CDR3 loop: CAWSVKMNTEAFF. The DNA for the CDR3 is TGTGCCTGGAGTGTAAAGATGAACACTGAAGCTTTCTTT. The full variable domain, completed using reference TRBV30 and TRBJ1-1, is SQTIHQWPATLVQPVGSPLSLECTVEGTSNPNLYWYRQAAGRGLQLLFYSVGIGQISSEVPQNLSASRPQDRQFILSSKKLLLSDSGFYLCAWSVKMNTEAFFGQGTRLTVV.

The J gene is TRBJ2-7, the V gene TRBV5-4; TRBD1 agrees at 8 bases. The CDR3 loop spans 13 amino acids. J lost 5 bases, V lost 4 bases, and 5 bases had no gene match. Looked up from germline, CDR1 is SGHNT and CDR2 is YYREEE (reference sequence). The CDR3 region is CASSRGQVDEQYF. CDR3 coding DNA: TGTGCCAGCAGCCGGGGACAGGTCGACGAGCAGTACTTC.

About this clone: Other nucleotide sequences in the sample specify the same CDR3. The chain has TRBV6-5 and TRBJ2-1, with 13 bases that match TRBD2. The trim removed 6 bases at V and 9 bases at J, leaving 8 bases unmatched. The V gene's germline CDR1 is MNHEY and CDR2 SVGAGI. The CDR3 loop spans 15 amino acids. In DNA form, the CDR3 reads TGTGCCAGCAGCCTCACTAGCGGGGGGGCGAGTGAGCAGTTCTTC. As protein: CASSLTSGGASEQFF.

The V gene is TRBV5-4, the J gene TRBJ2-2, with D tentatively TRBD2 (6 bases). This CDR3 spans 15 amino acids. Looked up from germline, CDR1 is SGHNT and CDR2 is YYREEE (reference sequence). Trimming cost V 4 bases and J 3 bases, with 13 bases left between them. CDR3 sequence: CASSRGVGDTGELFF. For the CDR3, the DNA is TGTGCCAGCAGCCGCGGGGTGGGGGACACCGGGGAGCTGTTTTTT. The full variable domain, rest sourced from reference TRBV5-4 and TRBJ2-2, is ETGVTQSPTHLIKTRGQQVTLRCSSQSGHNTVSWYQQALGQGPQFIFQYYREEENGRGNFPPRFSGLQFPNYSSELNVNALELDDSALYLCASSRGVGDTGELFFGEGSRLTVL.

V gene TRBV7-9 combines with J gene TRBJ2-1; no clear D gene. V was clipped by 5 bases and J by 7 bases, with 18 bases between them. The CDR3 is made up of 15 amino acids. Germline CDR1 and CDR2: SEHNR and FQNEAQ (reference sequence). The CDR3 sequence is CASSIIQTEQNEQFF. The DNA of the CDR3 is TGTGCCAGCAGCATCATCCAGACTGAACAGAATGAGCAGTTCTTC.

The chain is built from TRBV19 and TRBJ1-1; D ambiguous. CDR1 is LNHDA and CDR2 is SQIVND in the germline V gene (reference sequence). Trimming cost V 5 bases and J 8 bases, with 15 bases left between them. The CDR3 is made up of 13 amino acids. The CDR3 loop reads CASSWNTRAEAFF. The CDR3 DNA follows: TGTGCCAGTAGTTGGAACACCCGGGCCGAAGCTTTCTTT. The variable domain in full, completed from reference TRBV19 and TRBJ1-1, reads DGGITQSPKYLFRKEGQNVTLSCEQNLNHDAMYWYRQDPGQGLRLIYYSQIVNDFQKGDIAEGYSVSREKKESFPLTVTSAQKNPTAFYLCASSWNTRAEAFFGQGTRLTVV.

CDR3 sequence: CASSEVWGVTDTQYF. CDR3 DNA sequence: TGCGCCAGCAGTGAAGTTTGGGGTGTCACAGATACGCAGTATTTT. This chain links TRBV10-1 with TRBJ2-3; the D is unclear. V lost 3 bases and J lost 2, with 12 bases in between. Germline V gene sequence: CDR1 WNHNN, CDR2 SYGVQD (reference sequence). This CDR3 comprises 15 residues.

CDR3 coding DNA: TGTGCCAGCTCACTCGGGGCGGAGAACAATGAGCAGTTCTTC. It translates to CASSLGAENNEQFF. The chain has TRBV18 and TRBJ2-1, with D possibly called TRBD1 or TRBD2 (5 bases each). Germline V CDR1 and CDR2: KGHSH, LQKENI. Trimming stripped 4 bases from V and 5 bases from J, with 12 bases between. This CDR3 is 14 amino acids long. The whole variable domain, remainder taken from reference TRBV18 and TRBJ2-1, is NAGVMQNPRHLVRRRGQEARLRCSPMKGHSHVYWYRQLPEEGLKFMVYLQKENIIDESGMPKERFSAEFPKEGPSILRIQQVVRGDSAAYFCASSLGAENNEQFFGPGTRLTVL.

V gene TRBV5-1 combines with J gene TRBJ1-1, with TRBD1 identical over 7 bases. CDR1 and CDR2 (germline): SGHRS, YFSETQ. This CDR3 has 15 amino acids. The V gene end was trimmed by 4 bases and the J gene end by 0 bases; junction bases not matched to a gene: 6. CDR3 sequence reads: CASSNPGQMNTEAFF. CDR3 DNA sequence: TGCGCCAGCAGCAACCCGGGACAGATGAACACTGAAGCTTTCTTT.

The chain links TRBV10-3 to TRBJ2-1; TRBD1 matches 8 bases. Germline V gives CDR1 ENHRY, CDR2 SYGVKD. The CDR3 runs 18 residues. The V and J ends lost 6 bases and 1 base, in that order; junction bases with no gene match: 14. The DNA for the CDR3 is TGTGCCATCAGAGGACAGGGAATACCCGATAGTTCCTACAATGAGCAGTTCTTC. It is translated as CAIRGQGIPDSSYNEQFF.

The chain combines TRBV6-5 with TRBJ1-6, with TRBD1 matching 9 bases. This CDR3 is built from 15 residues. Germline CDR1 and CDR2: MNHEY and SVGAGI. V lost 8 bases and J lost 6; bases outside the gene matches: 8. In nucleotides, the CDR3 is TGTGCCAGCGGCCGAACGGGACAGGGTAATTCACCCCTCCACTTT. Protein product: CASGRTGQGNSPLHF.

A remark on this clone: Other DNA sequences of this sample code for an identical CDR3. The chain combines TRBV6-1 with TRBJ1-1; D perhaps matches TRBD1 (5 bases). This CDR3 spans 13 amino acids. Trimming removed 4 bases at V and 2 bases at J, with 8 bases between. Germline V gene data show CDR1 as MNHNS and CDR2 as SASEGT. The CDR3 DNA follows: TGTGCCAGCAGTGCTAGGGGCAACACTGAAGCTTTCTTT. This translates into CASSARGNTEAFF.

The V and J genes are TRBV5-1 and TRBJ2-3; possible D gene TRBD1, 6 bases. Germline V gives CDR1 SGHRS, CDR2 YFSETQ. Deletions cut 2 bases from V and 6 bases from J, with 22 bases between. The CDR3 length is 17 residues. CDR3 in DNA: TGCGCCAGCAGCTTCTCGGTGGGGGCAGGCGAAAAGGATACGCAGTATTTT. It translates to CASSFSVGAGEKDTQYF.